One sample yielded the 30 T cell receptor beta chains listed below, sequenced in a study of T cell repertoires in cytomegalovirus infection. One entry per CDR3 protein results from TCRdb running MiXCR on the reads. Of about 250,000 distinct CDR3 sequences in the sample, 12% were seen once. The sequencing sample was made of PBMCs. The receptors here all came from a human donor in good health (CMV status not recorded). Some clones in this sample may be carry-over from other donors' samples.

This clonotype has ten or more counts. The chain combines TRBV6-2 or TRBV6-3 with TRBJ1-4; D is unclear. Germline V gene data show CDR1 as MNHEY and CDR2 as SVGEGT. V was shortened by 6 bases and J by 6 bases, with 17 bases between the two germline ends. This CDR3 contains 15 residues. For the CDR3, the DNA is TGTGCCAGCAGGCCAGACCGAGTTCGGGATGAAAAACTGTTTTTT. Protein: CASRPDRVRDEKLFF.

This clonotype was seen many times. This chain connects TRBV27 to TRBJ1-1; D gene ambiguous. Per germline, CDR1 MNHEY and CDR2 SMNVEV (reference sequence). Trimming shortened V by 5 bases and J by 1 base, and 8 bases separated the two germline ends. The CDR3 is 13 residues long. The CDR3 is CASSRTANTEAFF. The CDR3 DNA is TGTGCCAGCAGTCGGACGGCGAACACTGAAGCTTTCTTT.

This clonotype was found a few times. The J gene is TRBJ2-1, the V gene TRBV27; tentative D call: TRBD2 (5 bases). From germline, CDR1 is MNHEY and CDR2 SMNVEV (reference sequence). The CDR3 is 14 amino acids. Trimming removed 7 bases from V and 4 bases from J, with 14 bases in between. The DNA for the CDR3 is TGTGCCAGCAAGGAGGCTGTCGATTACAATGAGCAGTTCTTC. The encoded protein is CASKEAVDYNEQFF.

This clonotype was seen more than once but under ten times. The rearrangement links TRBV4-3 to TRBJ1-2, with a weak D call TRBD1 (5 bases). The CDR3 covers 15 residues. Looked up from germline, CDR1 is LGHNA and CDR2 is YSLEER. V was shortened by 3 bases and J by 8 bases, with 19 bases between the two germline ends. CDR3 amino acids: CASSHTPTGHRGYTF. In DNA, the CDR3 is TGCGCCAGCAGCCATACCCCGACGGGGCATCGGGGCTACACCTTC.

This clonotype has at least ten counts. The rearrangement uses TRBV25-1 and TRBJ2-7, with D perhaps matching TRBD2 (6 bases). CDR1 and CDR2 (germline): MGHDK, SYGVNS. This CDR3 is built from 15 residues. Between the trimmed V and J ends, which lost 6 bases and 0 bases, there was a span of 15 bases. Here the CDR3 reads CASSPGKRASYEQYF. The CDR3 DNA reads TGTGCCAGCAGCCCTGGGAAGCGGGCCTCCTACGAGCAGTACTTC.

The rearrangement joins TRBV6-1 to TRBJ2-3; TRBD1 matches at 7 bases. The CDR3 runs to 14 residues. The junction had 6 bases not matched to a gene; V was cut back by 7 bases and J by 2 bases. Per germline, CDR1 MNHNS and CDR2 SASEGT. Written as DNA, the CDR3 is TGTGCCAGCACCGTGACAGGGATCACAGATACGCAGTATTTT. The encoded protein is CASTVTGITDTQYF.

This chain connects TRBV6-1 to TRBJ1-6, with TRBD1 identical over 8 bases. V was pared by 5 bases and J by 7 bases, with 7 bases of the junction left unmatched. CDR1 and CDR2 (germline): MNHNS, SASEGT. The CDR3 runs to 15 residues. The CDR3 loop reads CASSSQTGANSPLHF. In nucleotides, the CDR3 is TGTGCCAGCAGTTCCCAGACAGGGGCAAATTCACCCCTCCACTTT.

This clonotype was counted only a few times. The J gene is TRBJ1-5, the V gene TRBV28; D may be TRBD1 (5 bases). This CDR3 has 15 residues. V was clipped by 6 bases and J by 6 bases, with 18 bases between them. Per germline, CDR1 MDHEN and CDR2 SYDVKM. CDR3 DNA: TGTGCCAGCAGAACCGGGGGAGGGGAGGGTCAGCCCCAGCATTTT. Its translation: CASRTGGGEGQPQHF.

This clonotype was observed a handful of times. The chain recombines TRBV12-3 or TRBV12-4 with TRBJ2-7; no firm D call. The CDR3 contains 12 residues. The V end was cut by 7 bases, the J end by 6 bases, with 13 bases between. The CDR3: CASTLGVGEQYF. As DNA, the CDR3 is TGTGCCAGCACTCTCGGAGTGGGCGAGCAGTACTTC.

CDR3 region: CSVGRTGGMNTEAFF. The CDR3 DNA follows: TGCAGCGTTGGAAGGACAGGGGGCATGAACACTGAAGCTTTCTTT. The chain links TRBV29-1 to TRBJ1-1; 11 bases map to TRBD1. Unmatched junction bases numbered 4, after V lost 4 bases and J lost 0 bases. The germline gives CDR1 SQVTM, CDR2 ANQGSEA. The CDR3 totals 15 residues. Filled out from reference TRBV29-1 and TRBJ1-1, the complete variable domain reads SAVISQKPSRDICQRGTSLTIQCQVDSQVTMMFWYRQQPGQSLTLIATANQGSEATYESGFVIDKFPISRPNLTFSTLTVSNMSPEDSSIYLCSVGRTGGMNTEAFFGQGTRLTVV.

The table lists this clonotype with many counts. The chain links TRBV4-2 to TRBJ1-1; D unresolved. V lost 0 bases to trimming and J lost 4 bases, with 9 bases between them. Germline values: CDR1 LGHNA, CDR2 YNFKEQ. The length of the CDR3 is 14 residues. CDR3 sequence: CASSQDQITTEAFF. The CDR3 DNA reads TGTGCCAGCAGCCAAGATCAGATAACCACTGAAGCTTTCTTT.

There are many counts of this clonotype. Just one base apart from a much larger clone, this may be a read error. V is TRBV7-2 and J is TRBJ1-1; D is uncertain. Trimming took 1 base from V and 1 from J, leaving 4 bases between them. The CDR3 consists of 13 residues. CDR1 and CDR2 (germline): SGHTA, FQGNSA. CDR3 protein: CASSLVENTEAFF. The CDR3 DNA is TGTGCCAGCAGCTTAGTGGAGAACACTGAAGCTTTCTTT.

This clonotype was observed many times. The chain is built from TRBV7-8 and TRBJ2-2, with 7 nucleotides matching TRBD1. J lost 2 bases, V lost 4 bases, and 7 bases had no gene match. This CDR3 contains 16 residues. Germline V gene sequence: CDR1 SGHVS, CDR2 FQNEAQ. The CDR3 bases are TGTGCCAGCAGCTACCGGGACAGCTTAAACACCGGGGAGCTGTTTTTT. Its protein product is CASSYRDSLNTGELFF.

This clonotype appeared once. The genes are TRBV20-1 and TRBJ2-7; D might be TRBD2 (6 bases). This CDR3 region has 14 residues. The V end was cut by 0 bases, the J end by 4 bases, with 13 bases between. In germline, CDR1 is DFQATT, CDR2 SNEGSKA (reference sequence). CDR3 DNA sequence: TGCAGTGCTAGAGATAAAGGGACTGGTTACGAGCAGTACTTC. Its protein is CSARDKGTGYEQYF.

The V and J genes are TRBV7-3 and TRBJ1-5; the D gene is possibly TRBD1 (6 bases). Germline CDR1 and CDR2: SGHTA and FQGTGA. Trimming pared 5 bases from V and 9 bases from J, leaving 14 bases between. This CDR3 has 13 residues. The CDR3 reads CASSDRGGGPQHF. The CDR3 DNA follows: TGTGCCAGCAGCGATAGGGGGGGTGGGCCCCAGCATTTT.

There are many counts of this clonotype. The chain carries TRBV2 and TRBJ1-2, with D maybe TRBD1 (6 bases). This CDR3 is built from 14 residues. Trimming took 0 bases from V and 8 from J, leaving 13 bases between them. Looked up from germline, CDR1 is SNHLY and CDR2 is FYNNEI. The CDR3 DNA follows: TGTGCCAGCAGTGAAGCGGACGGGGGCGACGGCTACACCTTC. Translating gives CASSEADGGDGYTF. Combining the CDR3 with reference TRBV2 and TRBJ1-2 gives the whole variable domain EPEVTQTPSHQVTQMGQEVILRCVPISNHLYFYWYRQILGQKVEFLVSFYNNEISEKSEIFDDQFSVERPDGSNFTLKIRSTKLEDSAMYFCASSEADGGDGYTFGSGTRLTVV.

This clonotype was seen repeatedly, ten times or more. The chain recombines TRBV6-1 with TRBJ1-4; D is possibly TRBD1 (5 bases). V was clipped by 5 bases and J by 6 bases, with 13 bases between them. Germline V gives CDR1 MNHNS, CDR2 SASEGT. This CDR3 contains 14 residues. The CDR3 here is CASSSRGLHEKLFF. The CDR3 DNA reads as TGTGCCAGCAGTTCGAGGGGTTTACATGAAAAACTGTTTTTT.

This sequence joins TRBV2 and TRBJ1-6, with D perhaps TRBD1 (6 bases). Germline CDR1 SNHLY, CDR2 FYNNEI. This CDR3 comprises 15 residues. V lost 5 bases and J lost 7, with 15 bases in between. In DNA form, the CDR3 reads TGTGCCAGCAGTCCCCAACAGGGCTGGAATTCACCCCTCCACTTT. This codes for CASSPQQGWNSPLHF.

The CDR3 sequence: CATSGQPLYGYTF. The CDR3 coding sequence is TGTGCCACTTCGGGACAGCCGCTCTATGGCTACACCTTC. This chain connects TRBV25-1 to TRBJ1-2; 7 bases line up with TRBD1. The CDR3 runs 13 residues. Trimming removed 10 bases from V and 4 bases from J; junction bases left unmatched: 9. Germline V gives CDR1 MGHDK, CDR2 SYGVNS.

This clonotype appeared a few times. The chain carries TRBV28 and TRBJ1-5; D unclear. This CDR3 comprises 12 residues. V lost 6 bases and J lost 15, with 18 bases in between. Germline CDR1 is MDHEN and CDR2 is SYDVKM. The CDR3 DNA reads TGTGCCAGCAGCTCAACAGTCCCCCATGGGCATTTT. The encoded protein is CASSSTVPHGHF.

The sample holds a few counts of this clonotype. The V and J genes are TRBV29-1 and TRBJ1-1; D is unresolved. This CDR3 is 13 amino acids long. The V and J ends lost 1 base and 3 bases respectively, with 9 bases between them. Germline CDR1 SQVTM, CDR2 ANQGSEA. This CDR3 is CSVEVRVDTEAFF. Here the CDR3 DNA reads TGCAGCGTTGAAGTAAGGGTGGACACTGAAGCTTTCTTT.

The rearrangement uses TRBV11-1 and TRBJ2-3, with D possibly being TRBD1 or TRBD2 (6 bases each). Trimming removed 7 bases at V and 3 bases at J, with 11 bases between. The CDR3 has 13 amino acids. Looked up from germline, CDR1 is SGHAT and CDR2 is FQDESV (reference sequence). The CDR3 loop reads CASNVGGTDTQYF. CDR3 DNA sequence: TGTGCCAGCAACGTAGGGGGGACAGATACGCAGTATTTT. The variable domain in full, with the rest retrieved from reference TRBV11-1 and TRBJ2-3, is EAEVAQSPRYKITEKSQAVAFWCDPISGHATLYWYRQILGQGPELLVQFQDESVVDDSQLPKDRFSAERLKGVDSTLKIQPAELGDSAMYLCASNVGGTDTQYFGPGTRLTVL.

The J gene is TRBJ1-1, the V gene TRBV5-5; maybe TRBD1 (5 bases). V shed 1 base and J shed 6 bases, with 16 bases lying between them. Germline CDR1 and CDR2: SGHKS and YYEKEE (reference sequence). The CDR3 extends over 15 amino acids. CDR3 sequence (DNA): TGTGCCAGCAGCTTGACGGGGCAGGGCACACCTGAAGCTTTCTTT. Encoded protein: CASSLTGQGTPEAFF. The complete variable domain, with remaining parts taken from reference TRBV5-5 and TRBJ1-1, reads DAGVTQSPTHLIKTRGQQVTLRCSPISGHKSVSWYQQVLGQGPQFIFQYYEKEERGRGNFPDRFSARQFPNYSSELNVNALLLGDSALYLCASSLTGQGTPEAFFGQGTRLTVV.

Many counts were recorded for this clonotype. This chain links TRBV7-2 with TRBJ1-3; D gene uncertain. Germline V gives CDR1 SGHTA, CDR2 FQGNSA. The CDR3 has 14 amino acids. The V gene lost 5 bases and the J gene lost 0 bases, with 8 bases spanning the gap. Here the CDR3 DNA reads TGTGCCAGCAGCCGGACGGTCTCTGGAAACACCATATATTTT. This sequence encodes CASSRTVSGNTIYF.

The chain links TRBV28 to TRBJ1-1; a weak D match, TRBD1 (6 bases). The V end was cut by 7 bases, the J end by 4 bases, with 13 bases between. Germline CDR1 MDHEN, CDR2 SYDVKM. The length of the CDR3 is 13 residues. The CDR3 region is CASISEGVTEAFF. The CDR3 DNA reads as TGTGCCAGCATCTCGGAGGGGGTCACTGAAGCTTTCTTT. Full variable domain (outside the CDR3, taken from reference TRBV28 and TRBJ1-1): DVKVTQSSRYLVKRTGEKVFLECVQDMDHENMFWYRQDPGLGLRLIYFSYDVKMKEKGDIPEGYSVSREKKERFSLILESASTNQTSMYLCASISEGVTEAFFGQGTRLTVV.

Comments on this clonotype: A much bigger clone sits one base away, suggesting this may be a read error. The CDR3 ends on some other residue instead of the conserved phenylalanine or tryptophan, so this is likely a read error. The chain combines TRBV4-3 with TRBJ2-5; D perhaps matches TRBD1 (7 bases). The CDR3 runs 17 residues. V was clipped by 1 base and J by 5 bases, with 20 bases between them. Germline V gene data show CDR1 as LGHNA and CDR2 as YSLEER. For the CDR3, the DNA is TGCGCCAGCAGCCAAGGCCCCAGGACAGGAGGGCCGGAGACCCAGTACTAC. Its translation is CASSQGPRTGGPETQYY.

In DNA, the CDR3 is TGTGCCAGCAGTTCCCCCGGGGGCCGACTTTACAATGAGCAGTTCTTC. This codes for CASSSPGGRLYNEQFF. This chain uses TRBV6-5 with TRBJ2-1; possibly TRBD1 or TRBD2 for D (6 bases each). Per the germline V gene, CDR1 is MNHEY and CDR2 is SVGAGI. This CDR3 has 16 amino acids. Trimming took 4 bases from V and 4 from J, leaving 17 bases between them.

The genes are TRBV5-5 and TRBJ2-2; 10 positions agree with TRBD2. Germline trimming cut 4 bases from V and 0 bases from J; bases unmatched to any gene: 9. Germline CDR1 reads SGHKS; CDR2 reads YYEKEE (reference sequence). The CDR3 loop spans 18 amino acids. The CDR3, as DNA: TGTGCCAGCAGCCCATTACCTAGCGGGGGCGCGAACACCGGGGAGCTGTTTTTT. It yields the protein CASSPLPSGGANTGELFF.

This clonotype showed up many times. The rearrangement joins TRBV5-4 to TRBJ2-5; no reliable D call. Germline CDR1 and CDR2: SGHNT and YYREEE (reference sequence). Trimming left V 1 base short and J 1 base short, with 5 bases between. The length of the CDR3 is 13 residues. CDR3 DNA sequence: TGTGCCAGCAGCTTGAACGGCCAAGAGACCCAGTACTTC. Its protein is CASSLNGQETQYF.

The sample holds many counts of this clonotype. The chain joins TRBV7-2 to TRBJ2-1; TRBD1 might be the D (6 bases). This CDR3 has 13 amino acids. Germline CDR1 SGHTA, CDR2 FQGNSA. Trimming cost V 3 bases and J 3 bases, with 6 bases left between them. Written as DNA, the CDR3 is TGTGCCAGCAGCTTGGACAGCTACAATGAGCAGTTCTTC. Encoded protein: CASSLDSYNEQFF.